This TCR beta chain was identified during a study of regulatory T cells in long-lasting Graves disease. Study context: Those Graves' patients who were newly diagnosed had been on antithyroid drugs under 3 months.

Whole-study results and caveats: Favored usage of TRBV28, TRBJ1-2 and TRBJ2-5 was recorded in persistent disease.

Combining iRepertoire HTBI primers with Arm-PCR of CDR3 regions, the authors built TCR beta libraries. TCRdb reanalysed the multiplex PCR reads using MiXCR and keeps one entry per CDR3 protein. In the table there are hundreds of thousands of distinct CDR3 sequences, roughly 15% of which are singletons. Germline V gene sequence: CDR1 SNHLY, CDR2 FYNNEI. The ends were cut back, 0 bases at V and 7 bases at J, with 6 bases in the middle. The CDR3 has 12 amino acids. Many counts were recorded for this clonotype. Its antigen is currently unknown. Time point: newly diagnosed GD, antithyroid drugs for less than 3 months. RNA extracted from PBMCs served as the sequencing template. Patient provenance is recorded as an endocrinology department in Xi'an, China.

The sequence derives from a female donor with Graves disease. The J gene is TRBJ1-2, the V gene TRBV2; no definite D call. Specimen: peripheral blood mononuclear cells (PBMCs), collected at new diagnosis, from a patient treated with antithyroid drugs. This CDR3 is CASSEAGFGYTF. CDR3 nucleotides: TGTGCCAGCAGTGAAGCAGGGTTTGGCTACACCTTC.